Following are 5 T cell receptor beta chains from one sample sequenced in a study of blood T cell repertoires in COVID-19. Repertoires were generated with immunoSEQ multiplex PCR, while TCRdb's copy carries only in-frame clones and drops some. Among about 80,000 clones listed, 87% were seen once. The sample consisted of peripheral blood. Receptors were obtained from a woman older than 75 with active or convalescent COVID-19.

The chain joins TRBV6-2 or TRBV6-3 to TRBJ2-5, with 7 bases lining up with TRBD2. J gave up 4 bases and V 5 bases, and 7 bases lay outside the gene matches. The CDR3 has 14 residues. Germline loops: CDR1 MNHEY, CDR2 SVGEGT. Written as DNA, the CDR3 is TGTGCCAGCAGTCACGGGACTACTACAGAGACCCAGTACTTC. Translating it yields CASSHGTTTETQYF.

The chain couples TRBV18 to TRBJ2-2; 10 nucleotides line up with TRBD2. V lost 3 bases, J lost 4 bases, and 8 bases stayed unmatched. CDR1 and CDR2 from the germline V gene are KGHSH and LQKENI. This CDR3 is 17 amino acids long. CDR3 sequence: CASSPHVAGGPTGELFF. CDR3 coding DNA: TGTGCCAGCTCACCTCACGTAGCGGGAGGCCCCACCGGGGAGCTGTTTTTT.

The gene calls are TRBV19 and TRBJ1-3; no reliable D call. Germline-derived CDR1 and CDR2 are LNHDA and SQIVND (reference sequence). Trimming cost V 4 bases and J 0 bases, with 4 bases left between them. The CDR3 consists of 13 residues. CDR3 protein: CASSSNSGNTIYF. CDR3 DNA: TGTGCCAGTAGTAGTAACTCTGGAAACACCATATATTTT. Full variable domain (remainder filled in from reference TRBV19 and TRBJ1-3): DGGITQSPKYLFRKEGQNVTLSCEQNLNHDAMYWYRQDPGQGLRLIYYSQIVNDFQKGDIAEGYSVSREKKESFPLTVTSAQKNPTAFYLCASSSNSGNTIYFGEGSWLTVV.

This clone was counted once. The chain employs TRBV5-6 and TRBJ1-5; D perhaps matches TRBD1 (6 bases). This CDR3 has 14 amino acids. V shed 4 bases and J shed 4 bases, with 12 bases lying between them. Germline CDR1 SGHDT, CDR2 YYEEEE. The CDR3 protein is CASSGGQLNQPQHF. The CDR3 coding sequence is TGTGCCAGCAGCGGAGGACAGTTGAATCAGCCCCAGCATTTT.

This clone was recorded only once. The chain recombines TRBV6-5 with TRBJ1-4, with unresolved D. The germline V gene encodes CDR1 MNHEY and CDR2 SVGAGI. V gave up 0 bases and J gave up 1 base, with 6 bases separating them. The CDR3 contains 15 residues. As DNA, the CDR3 is TGTGCCAGCAGTTACTCGACGGGAACTAATGAAAAACTGTTTTTT. Translation gives CASSYSTGTNEKLFF.